A single sample is the source of the 8 T cell receptor beta chains below, sequenced in a study of beta chain features in type 1 diabetes. Since all of the isolated RNA was reverse transcribed, expressed TCRB transcripts were what got sequenced. Libraries were prepared by immunoSEQ multiplex PCR; TCRdb keeps only in-frame clonotypes and omits some of them. The data contain 300,000 to 450,000 clones, about 19% of them seen just once; the ten biggest clones take up about 0.044%. The source material was naive CD4+ T cells from blood. All receptors derive from a woman aged 18-35 years in good health.

V is TRBV5-6 and J is TRBJ1-1, with no clear D. The CDR3 spans 14 residues. Between the trimmed V and J ends, which lost 1 base and 1 base, there was a span of 8 bases. The V gene's germline CDR1 is SGHDT and CDR2 YYEEEE. CDR3 bases: TGTGCCAGCAGCTTGAACACCCCGAACACTGAAGCTTTCTTT. The encoded protein is CASSLNTPNTEAFF.

This clone was detected a few times. The chain uses TRBV4-2 and TRBJ2-7, with 11 bases identical to TRBD2. This CDR3 has 16 residues. The V gene's germline CDR1 is LGHNA and CDR2 YNFKEQ. V lost 0 bases and J lost 2; bases outside the gene matches: 3. CDR3 protein: CASSQELAGVPYEQYF. Written as DNA, the CDR3 is TGTGCCAGCAGCCAAGAACTAGCGGGAGTACCCTACGAGCAGTACTTC.

The J gene is TRBJ2-3, the V gene TRBV29-1; 7 nucleotides agree with TRBD1. Trimming removed 6 bases from V and 1 base from J; junction bases left unmatched: 4. Germline lookup yields CDR1 SQVTM and CDR2 ANQGSEA. The CDR3 runs 13 residues. The CDR3 nucleotides are TGCAGCGTCTCCGACAGGGGCACAGATACGCAGTATTTT. Its translation: CSVSDRGTDTQYF.

V is TRBV11-2 and J is TRBJ2-5, with D possibly matching TRBD2 (6 bases). The CDR3 is 13 residues long. V shed 3 bases and J shed 5 bases, with 10 bases lying between them. CDR1 is SGHAT, CDR2 FQNNGV, per germline. The CDR3 sequence: CASSLPGEETQYF. The DNA of the CDR3 is TGTGCCAGCAGCTTGCCGGGGGAGGAGACCCAGTACTTC.

This chain links TRBV7-2 with TRBJ2-3; D is unresolved. This CDR3 has 13 amino acids. Germline loops: CDR1 SGHTA, CDR2 FQGNSA. CDR3 in amino acids: CARSAGSTDTQYF. In DNA, the CDR3 is TGTGCTAGGAGCGCAGGATCCACAGATACGCAGTATTTT.

This chain links TRBV6-1 with TRBJ2-7, with D unclear. CDR1 is MNHNS, CDR2 SASEGT, per germline. Trimming stripped 6 bases from V and 5 bases from J, with 14 bases between. This CDR3 contains 13 residues. The CDR3 DNA sequence: TGTGCCAGCAGAGAGCTCCTGAACGACGAGCAGTACTTC. This gives the protein CASRELLNDEQYF.

This clone showed up just a few times. The CDR3: CSVGQGSTDTQYF. CDR3 bases: TGCAGCGTTGGACAGGGGAGCACAGATACGCAGTATTTT. V gene TRBV29-1 combines with J gene TRBJ2-3; 8 nucleotides align to TRBD1. The CDR3 covers 13 residues. Germline V gene sequence: CDR1 SQVTM, CDR2 ANQGSEA. J lost 0 bases, V lost 4 bases, and 0 bases had no gene match.

V and J are TRBV18 and TRBJ2-1; 7 nucleotides match TRBD2. The CDR3 length is 15 residues. Trimming took 0 bases from V and 7 from J; bases not matched to a gene: 6. The germline V gene encodes CDR1 KGHSH and CDR2 LQKENI. CDR3: CASSPPSVGGNEQFF. The CDR3 nucleotides read TGTGCCAGCTCACCACCGTCAGTGGGGGGGAATGAGCAGTTCTTC.